Below, 28 T cell receptor beta chains from the same sample are listed, as sequenced in a study of T-cell reconstitution after alpha-beta-depleted transplantation in children. Unique molecular identifiers tagged the TCRbeta library. TCRdb ran MiXCR on the PCR reads and lists one entry per CDR3 protein. Counted here are about 1,000,000 distinct CDR3 sequences, 25% to 30% occurring once; the ten biggest clones make up over 25%. Material: PBMCs, mostly from graft donor cells, obtained 360 days after TCRalphabeta/CD19-depleted stem cell transplant. Source of these receptors: a boy under two years old who had a stem cell transplant for SCID, so the T cells may come from the graft donor.

This chain uses TRBV13 with TRBJ2-7, with D perhaps matching TRBD2 (7 bases). The CDR3 is made up of 14 amino acids. Trimming took 6 bases from V and 4 from J, leaving 16 bases between them. Germline CDR1 and CDR2: PRHDT and FYEKMQ (reference sequence). For the CDR3, the DNA is TGTGCCAGCAGTTCCCGGGGGGCCACTTACGAGCAGTACTTC. This translates into CASSSRGATYEQYF.

This clonotype occurred a few times. The J gene is TRBJ1-1, the V gene TRBV28; no clear D. Trimming removed 2 bases at V and 6 bases at J, with 4 bases between. The CDR3 runs to 11 residues. The V gene's germline CDR1 is MDHEN and CDR2 SYDVKM. The CDR3 DNA reads TGTGCCAGCAGTTTAGTCTCTGAAGCTTTCTTT. Its protein product is CASSLVSEAFF.

The rearrangement uses TRBV4-2 and TRBJ2-2; no firm D call. The CDR3 has 21 residues. Per germline, CDR1 LGHNA and CDR2 YNFKEQ. Trimming stripped 5 bases from V and 5 bases from J, with 33 bases between. The CDR3 spells CASSAPRLTGAPSSGTGELFF. Here the CDR3 DNA reads TGTGCCAGCAGCGCCCCTCGGCTCACGGGTGCCCCCTCGTCGGGTACCGGGGAGCTGTTTTTT.

This rearrangement joins TRBV11-2 to TRBJ1-5; D unresolved. The germline V gene has CDR1 SGHAT and CDR2 FQNNGV. CDR3 size: 15 residues. Trimming removed 0 bases at V and 7 bases at J, with 13 bases between. This CDR3 reads CASSLEGRVEQPQHF. The CDR3 bases are TGTGCCAGCAGCTTAGAAGGGAGGGTCGAACAGCCCCAGCATTTT.

This clonotype was picked up a small number of times. The chain combines TRBV5-1 with TRBJ1-5, with 11 bases identical to TRBD1. V dropped 4 bases and J dropped 4; count of bases not matched to a gene: 4. The CDR3 loop spans 15 amino acids. The germline gives CDR1 SGHRS, CDR2 YFSETQ. The CDR3 sequence is CASSAGQGDNQPQHF. The DNA for the CDR3 is TGCGCCAGCAGCGCGGGACAGGGGGATAATCAGCCCCAGCATTTT.

The chain recombines TRBV12-3 or TRBV12-4 with TRBJ2-1; possible D gene TRBD1, 6 bases. Trimming removed 3 bases at V and 6 bases at J, with 12 bases between. The CDR3 spans 14 residues. This CDR3 is CASSFLWGLNEQFF. As DNA, the CDR3 is TGTGCCAGCAGTTTTCTGTGGGGGCTCAATGAGCAGTTCTTC.

This clonotype was detected ten times or more. This sequence joins TRBV24-1 and TRBJ2-3, with TRBD1 matching 10 bases. Looked up from germline, CDR1 is KGHDR and CDR2 is SFDVKD. The CDR3 is 16 amino acids. With V trimmed by 3 bases and J by 6 bases, 8 bases remained unmatched. CDR3 nucleotides: TGTGCCACCAGTGATCCGGGGACAGGGGAGGAGGATACGCAGTATTTT. Its translation: CATSDPGTGEEDTQYF.

This clonotype was observed a few times. The chain carries TRBV5-4 and TRBJ2-1; D perhaps matches TRBD2 (6 bases). CDR1 is SGHNT and CDR2 is YYREEE in the germline V gene (reference sequence). With 3 bases removed from V and 0 bases from J, the gap between germline ends came to 13 bases. CDR3 length equals 16 residues. CDR3 DNA sequence: TGTGCCAGCAGCTCCAAGGACGGGAGCTCCTACAATGAGCAGTTCTTC. This gives the protein CASSSKDGSSYNEQFF.

This clonotype was picked up a small number of times. The rearrangement uses TRBV20-1 and TRBJ2-7, with 7 nucleotides matching TRBD1. The V segment lost 0 bases and the J segment 2 bases; nucleotides outside the gene matches: 4. Germline CDR1 is DFQATT and CDR2 is SNEGSKA (reference sequence). The CDR3 has 14 amino acids. For the CDR3, the DNA is TGCAGTGCTAGAGAATCAGGGGGTACCTACGAGCAGTACTTC. Its translation: CSARESGGTYEQYF.

This clonotype was seen a handful of times. The CDR3 DNA reads as TGTGCCAGCAGCTTCTACGGTAGACTTACCCACTACGAGCAGTACTTC. Amino acids: CASSFYGRLTHYEQYF. The chain carries TRBV5-6 and TRBJ2-7; no clear D gene. This CDR3 is 16 amino acids long. CDR1 and CDR2 from the germline V gene are SGHDT and YYEEEE. Between the trimmed V and J ends, which lost 2 bases and 3 bases, there was a span of 18 bases.

The genes are TRBV10-3 and TRBJ2-2; possible D gene TRBD1, 5 bases. V was shortened by 7 bases and J by 0 bases, with 12 bases between the two germline ends. Germline CDR1 and CDR2: ENHRY and SYGVKD. This CDR3 comprises 15 residues. The CDR3 sequence is CAIKGQQTNTGELFF. In nucleotides, the CDR3 is TGTGCCATCAAGGGGCAACAGACGAACACCGGGGAGCTGTTTTTT.

The CDR3 spells CAISHRGGETQYF. CDR3 nucleotide sequence: TGTGCCATCAGTCACAGGGGTGGAGAGACCCAGTACTTC. J is TRBJ2-5 and V is TRBV10-3; the match to TRBD1 covers 7 bases. There are 13 residues in the CDR3. In germline, CDR1 is ENHRY, CDR2 SYGVKD. The junction had 4 bases not matched to a gene; V was cut back by 5 bases and J by 4 bases.

This clonotype was detected a few times. The rearrangement uses TRBV12-3 or TRBV12-4 and TRBJ2-7; D is uncertain. This CDR3 has 14 amino acids. The ends were cut back, 3 bases at V and 1 base at J, with 10 bases in the middle. In DNA, the CDR3 is TGTGCCAGCAGTTTTAGTTGGGATTCCTACGAGCAGTACTTC. It encodes CASSFSWDSYEQYF.

This clonotype has a handful of counts. The genes are TRBV12-3 or TRBV12-4 and TRBJ1-4; TRBD1 is a possible D gene (5 bases). The CDR3 is made up of 15 amino acids. The ends were cut back, 7 bases at V and 3 bases at J, with 15 bases in the middle. CDR3: CASTTSGVANEKLFF. In DNA form, the CDR3 reads TGTGCCAGCACCACTTCGGGGGTGGCTAATGAAAAACTGTTTTTT.

The genes are TRBV6-1 and TRBJ2-1, with D possibly being TRBD2 (6 bases). CDR1 is MNHNS, CDR2 SASEGT, per germline. The CDR3 contains 15 residues. V lost 4 bases, J lost 4 bases, and 14 bases lay in between. The CDR3 loop reads CASSARDWGYNEQFF. As DNA, the CDR3 is TGTGCCAGCAGTGCTAGGGACTGGGGATACAATGAGCAGTTCTTC.

This clonotype occurred a few times. The chain employs TRBV12-3 or TRBV12-4 and TRBJ2-7, with a weak D call TRBD1 (6 bases). There are 15 residues in the CDR3. V was pared by 2 bases and J by 6 bases, with 17 bases between. The CDR3 sequence: CASSLTGHISREQYF. The CDR3 DNA reads TGTGCCAGCAGTTTAACGGGACATATATCTCGCGAGCAGTACTTC.

This rearrangement joins TRBV5-1 to TRBJ2-5; 9 nucleotides agree with TRBD1. The CDR3 contains 15 residues. Per the germline V gene, CDR1 is SGHRS and CDR2 is YFSETQ. With 5 bases clipped from V and 5 bases from J, the junction kept 10 bases outside the gene matches. In nucleotides, the CDR3 is TGCGCCAGCAGACGACAGGGGGTGGATGGGGAGACCCAGTACTTC. Translated: CASRRQGVDGETQYF.

V gene TRBV19 combines with J gene TRBJ2-7; unclear D gene. The V and J ends lost 0 bases and 1 base respectively, with 10 bases between them. Germline values: CDR1 LNHDA, CDR2 SQIVND (reference sequence). This CDR3 is 15 amino acids long. The CDR3 DNA follows: TGTGCCAGTAGTATAGATGGTGGCAGATCCTACGAGCAGTACTTC. Translated, it gives CASSIDGGRSYEQYF.

This clonotype was seen a handful of times. This chain joins TRBV14 and TRBJ1-1; D uncertain. The CDR3 extends over 15 amino acids. The ends were cut back, 1 base at V and 4 bases at J, with 13 bases in the middle. Germline V CDR1 and CDR2: SGHDN, FVKESK. The CDR3 DNA sequence: TGTGCCAGCAGCCAAGGTGCGGCGCTGGTCACTGAAGCTTTCTTT. It translates to CASSQGAALVTEAFF.

This clonotype has a count of ten or more. This chain joins TRBV28 and TRBJ2-7, with D maybe TRBD2 (5 bases). Trimming left V 2 bases short and J 0 bases short, with 17 bases between. The CDR3 extends over 17 amino acids. Germline CDR1 and CDR2: MDHEN and SYDVKM. CDR3: CASSLQFEGEGSYEQYF. CDR3 DNA sequence: TGTGCCAGCAGTTTACAGTTCGAGGGAGAGGGCTCCTACGAGCAGTACTTC.

This chain's CDR3 is CASSLVTDTGSYNEQFF. The CDR3 DNA sequence: TGTGCCAGCAGTTTAGTCACCGACACTGGGTCCTACAATGAGCAGTTCTTC. The rearrangement links TRBV12-3 or TRBV12-4 to TRBJ2-1; no clear D gene. Trimming took 1 base from V and 1 from J, leaving 14 bases between them. The CDR3 is 17 residues long.

This clonotype has just a few counts. The chain combines TRBV29-1 with TRBJ2-7, with D possibly TRBD2 on 5 matching bases. Germline lookup yields CDR1 SQVTM and CDR2 ANQGSEA. The CDR3 totals 13 residues. The V and J ends lost 2 bases and 2 bases respectively, with 10 bases between them. For the CDR3, the DNA is TGCAGCGTTGAACCCTACGGGACCTACGAGCAGTACTTC. This translates into CSVEPYGTYEQYF.

The gene calls are TRBV7-9 and TRBJ2-1, with D tentatively TRBD1 or TRBD2 (5 bases each). CDR1 is SEHNR and CDR2 is FQNEAQ in the germline V gene (reference sequence). The CDR3 is made up of 13 amino acids. Trimming cost V 1 base and J 8 bases, with 9 bases left between them. The CDR3 protein is CASSLVGTHEQFF. DNA for the CDR3: TGTGCCAGCAGCTTAGTGGGGACCCATGAGCAGTTCTTC.

J is TRBJ2-2 and V is TRBV20-1; D is perhaps TRBD1 or TRBD2 (7 bases each). The CDR3 is 16 residues long. CDR1 is DFQATT and CDR2 is SNEGSKA in the germline V gene (reference sequence). The ends were cut back, 1 base at V and 4 bases at J, with 16 bases in the middle. This chain's CDR3 is CSARVPRGGVTGELFF. As DNA, the CDR3 is TGCAGTGCTAGAGTTCCCAGGGGGGGTGTCACCGGGGAGCTGTTTTTT.

This clonotype was found a few times. This chain uses TRBV7-3 with TRBJ2-3; TRBD2 matches at 12 bases. Germline loops: CDR1 SGHTA, CDR2 FQGTGA. The ends lost 1 base at V and 2 bases at J; junction bases unmatched: 7. This CDR3 has 18 residues. The CDR3: CASSLRASGGGPTDTQYF. The CDR3 DNA is TGTGCCAGCAGCTTAAGGGCTAGCGGGGGGGGGCCCACAGATACGCAGTATTTT. Full variable domain (missing parts from reference TRBV7-3 and TRBJ2-3): GAGVSQTPSNKVTEKGKYVELRCDPISGHTALYWYRQSLGQGPEFLIYFQGTGAADDSGLPNDRFFAVRPEGSVSTLKIQRTERGDSAVYLCASSLRASGGGPTDTQYFGPGTRLTVL.

V and J are TRBV29-1 and TRBJ2-3; D uncertain. Germline V gives CDR1 SQVTM, CDR2 ANQGSEA. CDR3 size: 12 residues. The V and J ends lost 8 bases and 1 base respectively, with 10 bases between them. The CDR3 spells CSPRRRTDTQYF. In DNA, the CDR3 is TGCAGCCCTCGCCGCCGCACAGATACGCAGTATTTT.

This clonotype has only one observation. The chain uses TRBV5-8 and TRBJ2-5, with D possibly TRBD2 on 5 matching bases. The V and J ends lost 4 bases and 4 bases respectively, with 14 bases between them. The germline V gene encodes CDR1 SGHTS and CDR2 YDEGEE. The CDR3 runs 14 residues. The DNA of the CDR3 is TGTGCCAGCAGCCGGCGGGCGGTGACAGAGACCCAGTACTTC. Its protein is CASSRRAVTETQYF.

The V call is TRBV6-6, the J call TRBJ2-7; D is undetermined. CDR1 is MNHNY, CDR2 SVGAGI, per germline (reference sequence). V lost 2 bases and J 2 bases, leaving 7 bases between the germline ends. This CDR3 is 13 amino acids long. The CDR3, as DNA: TGTGCCAGCAGTTACGTTCACGCCTACGAGCAGTACTTC. Amino acid sequence: CASSYVHAYEQYF.